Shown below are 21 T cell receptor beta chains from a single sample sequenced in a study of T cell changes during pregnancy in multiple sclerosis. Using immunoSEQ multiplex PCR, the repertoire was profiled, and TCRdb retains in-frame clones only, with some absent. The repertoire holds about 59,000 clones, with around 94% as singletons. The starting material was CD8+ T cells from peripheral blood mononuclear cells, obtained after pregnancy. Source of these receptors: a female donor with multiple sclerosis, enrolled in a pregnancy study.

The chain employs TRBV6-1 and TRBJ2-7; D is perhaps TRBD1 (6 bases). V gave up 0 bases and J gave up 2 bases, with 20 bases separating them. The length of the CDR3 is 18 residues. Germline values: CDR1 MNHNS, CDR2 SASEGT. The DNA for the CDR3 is TGTGCCAGCAGTGAAGCGGAGACAGGAGGCGGTGAACCCTACGAGCAGTACTTC. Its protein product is CASSEAETGGGEPYEQYF.

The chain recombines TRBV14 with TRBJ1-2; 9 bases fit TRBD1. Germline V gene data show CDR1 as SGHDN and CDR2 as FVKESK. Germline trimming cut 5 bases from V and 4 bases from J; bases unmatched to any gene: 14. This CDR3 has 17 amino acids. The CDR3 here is CASSIGIPGQGPYGYTF. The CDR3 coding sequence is TGTGCCAGCAGCATCGGAATACCGGGACAGGGCCCCTATGGCTACACCTTC. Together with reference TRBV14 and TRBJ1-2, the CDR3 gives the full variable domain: EAGVTQFPSHSVIEKGQTVTLRCDPISGHDNLYWYRRVMGKEIKFLLHFVKESKQDESGMPNNRFLAERTGGTYSTLKVQPAELEDSGVYFCASSIGIPGQGPYGYTFGSGTRLTVV.

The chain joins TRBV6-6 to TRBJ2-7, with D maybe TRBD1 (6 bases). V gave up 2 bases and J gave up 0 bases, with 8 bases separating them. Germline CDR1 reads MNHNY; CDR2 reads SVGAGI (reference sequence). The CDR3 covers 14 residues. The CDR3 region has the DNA TGTGCCAGCAGTTACGGGACAAACTCCTACGAGCAGTACTTC. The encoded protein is CASSYGTNSYEQYF.

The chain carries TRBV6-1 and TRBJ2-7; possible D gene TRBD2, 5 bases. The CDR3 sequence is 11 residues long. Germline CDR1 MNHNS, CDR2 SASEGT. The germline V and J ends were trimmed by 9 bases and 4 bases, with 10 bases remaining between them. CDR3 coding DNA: TGTGCCAGTTCCGGGATTTACGAGCAGTACTTC. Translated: CASSGIYEQYF.

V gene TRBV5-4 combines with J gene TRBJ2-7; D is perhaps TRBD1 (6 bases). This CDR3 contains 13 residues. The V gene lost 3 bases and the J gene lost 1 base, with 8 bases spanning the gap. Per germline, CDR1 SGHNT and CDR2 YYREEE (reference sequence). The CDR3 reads CASSSGDSYEQYF. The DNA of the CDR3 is TGTGCCAGCAGCTCAGGGGATTCCTACGAGCAGTACTTC.

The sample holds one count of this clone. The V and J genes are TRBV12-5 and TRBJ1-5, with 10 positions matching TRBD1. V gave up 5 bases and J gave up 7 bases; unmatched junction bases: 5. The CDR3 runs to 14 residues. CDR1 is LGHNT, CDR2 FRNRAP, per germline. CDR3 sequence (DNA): TGTGCTAGTGGTCCGACAGGGGGCTACCAGCCCCAGCATTTT. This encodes CASGPTGGYQPQHF.

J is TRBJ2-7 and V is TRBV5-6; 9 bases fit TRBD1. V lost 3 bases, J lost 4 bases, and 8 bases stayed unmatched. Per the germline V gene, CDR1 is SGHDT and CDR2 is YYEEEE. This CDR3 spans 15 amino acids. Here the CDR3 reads CASSSPGTGRYEQYF. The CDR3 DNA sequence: TGTGCCAGCAGCTCCCCCGGGACAGGGAGGTACGAGCAGTACTTC.

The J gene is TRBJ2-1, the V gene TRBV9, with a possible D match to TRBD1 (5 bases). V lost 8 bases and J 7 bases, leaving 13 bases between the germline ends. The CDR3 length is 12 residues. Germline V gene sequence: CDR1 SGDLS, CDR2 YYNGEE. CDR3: CASGARWNEQFF. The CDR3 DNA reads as TGTGCCAGTGGGGCCCGGTGGAATGAGCAGTTCTTC. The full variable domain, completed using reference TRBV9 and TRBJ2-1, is DSGVTQTPKHLITATGQRVTLRCSPRSGDLSVYWYQQSLDQGLQFLIQYYNGEERAKGNILERFSAQQFPDLHSELNLSSLELGDSALYFCASGARWNEQFFGPGTRLTVL.

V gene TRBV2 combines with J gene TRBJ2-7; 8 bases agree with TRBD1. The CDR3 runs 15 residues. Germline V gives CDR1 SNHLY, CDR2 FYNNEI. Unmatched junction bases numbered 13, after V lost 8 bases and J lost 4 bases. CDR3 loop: CASGEVGTGIYEQYF. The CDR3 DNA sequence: TGTGCCAGCGGGGAGGTGGGGACAGGCATATACGAGCAGTACTTC.

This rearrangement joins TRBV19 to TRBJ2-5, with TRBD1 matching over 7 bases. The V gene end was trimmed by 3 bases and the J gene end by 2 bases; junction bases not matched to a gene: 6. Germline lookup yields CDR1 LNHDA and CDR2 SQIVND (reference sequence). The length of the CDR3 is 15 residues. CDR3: CASSIGTALQETQYF. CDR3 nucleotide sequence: TGTGCCAGTAGTATTGGGACAGCCTTACAAGAGACCCAGTACTTC.

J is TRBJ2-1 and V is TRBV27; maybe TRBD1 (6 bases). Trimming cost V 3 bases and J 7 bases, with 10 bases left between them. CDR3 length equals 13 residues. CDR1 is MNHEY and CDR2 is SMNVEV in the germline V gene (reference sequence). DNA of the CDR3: TGTGCCAGCAGTTTCAGGGGTCGAAATGAGCAGTTCTTC. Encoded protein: CASSFRGRNEQFF.

As DNA, the CDR3 is TGTGCCAGCAGCCGCCCGGGACAGGTAAACGAGCAGTACTTC. This translates into CASSRPGQVNEQYF. V gene TRBV7-6 combines with J gene TRBJ2-7; 8 positions agree with TRBD1. Germline lookup yields CDR1 SGHVS and CDR2 FNYEAQ. The CDR3 length is 14 residues. Trimming cost V 5 bases and J 5 bases; bases outside gene matches: 8. Looking up the rest from reference TRBV7-6 and TRBJ2-7 gives the full variable domain: GAGVSQSPRYKVTKRGQDVALRCDPISGHVSLYWYRQALGQGPEFLTYFNYEAQQDKSGLPNDRFSAERPEGSISTLTIQRTEQRDSAMYRCASSRPGQVNEQYFGPGTRLTVT.

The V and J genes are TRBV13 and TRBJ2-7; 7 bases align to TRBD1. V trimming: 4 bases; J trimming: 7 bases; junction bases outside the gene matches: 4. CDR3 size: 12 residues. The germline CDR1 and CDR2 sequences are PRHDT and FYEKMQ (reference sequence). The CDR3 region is CASSSLDREQYF. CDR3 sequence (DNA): TGTGCCAGCAGCTCCTTGGACAGGGAGCAGTACTTC.

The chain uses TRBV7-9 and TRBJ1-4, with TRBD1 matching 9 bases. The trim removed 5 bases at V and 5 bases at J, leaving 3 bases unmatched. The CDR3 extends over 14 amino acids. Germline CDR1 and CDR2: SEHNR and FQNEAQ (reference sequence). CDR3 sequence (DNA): TGTGCCAGCAGCCCCGGGACAGGGAATGAAAAACTGTTTTTT. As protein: CASSPGTGNEKLFF.

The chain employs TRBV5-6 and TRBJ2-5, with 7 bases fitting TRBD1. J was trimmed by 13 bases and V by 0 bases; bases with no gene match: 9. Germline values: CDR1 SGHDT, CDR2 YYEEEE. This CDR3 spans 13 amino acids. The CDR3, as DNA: TGTGCCAGCAGCTTGGGGACAGGCCCAAGAGGGTACTTC. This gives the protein CASSLGTGPRGYF.

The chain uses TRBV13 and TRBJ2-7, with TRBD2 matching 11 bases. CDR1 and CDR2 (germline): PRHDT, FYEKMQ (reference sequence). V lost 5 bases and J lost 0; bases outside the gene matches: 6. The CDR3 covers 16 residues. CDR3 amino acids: CASSPWGTSGSYEQYF. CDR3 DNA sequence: TGTGCCAGCAGCCCTTGGGGGACTAGCGGCTCCTACGAGCAGTACTTC.

The CDR3 here is CASSLVPRGEKLFF. DNA for the CDR3: TGTGCCAGCAGCTTAGTACCGCGGGGTGAAAAACTGTTTTTT. The chain combines TRBV7-2 with TRBJ1-4; no definite D call. The germline V gene has CDR1 SGHTA and CDR2 FQGNSA. V was shortened by 1 base and J by 7 bases, with 10 bases between the two germline ends. CDR3 length: 14 residues.

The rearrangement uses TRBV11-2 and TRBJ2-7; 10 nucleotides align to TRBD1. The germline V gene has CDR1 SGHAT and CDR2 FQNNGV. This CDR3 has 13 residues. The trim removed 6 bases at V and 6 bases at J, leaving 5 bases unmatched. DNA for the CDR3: TGTGCCAGCAGTTGGGACAGGGGCGTCGAGCAGTACTTC. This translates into CASSWDRGVEQYF.

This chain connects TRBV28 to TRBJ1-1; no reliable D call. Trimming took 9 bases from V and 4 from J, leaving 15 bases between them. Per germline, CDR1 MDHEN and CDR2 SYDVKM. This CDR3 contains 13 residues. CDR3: CASGPPGVTEAFF. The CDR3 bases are TGTGCCAGTGGACCCCCCGGGGTCACTGAAGCTTTCTTT.

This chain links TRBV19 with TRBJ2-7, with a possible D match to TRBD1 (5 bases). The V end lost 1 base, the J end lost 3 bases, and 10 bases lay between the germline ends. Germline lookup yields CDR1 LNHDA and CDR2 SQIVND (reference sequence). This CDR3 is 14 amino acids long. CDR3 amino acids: CASSIGTGYYEQYF. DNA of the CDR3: TGTGCCAGTAGTATAGGAACAGGTTACTACGAGCAGTACTTC.

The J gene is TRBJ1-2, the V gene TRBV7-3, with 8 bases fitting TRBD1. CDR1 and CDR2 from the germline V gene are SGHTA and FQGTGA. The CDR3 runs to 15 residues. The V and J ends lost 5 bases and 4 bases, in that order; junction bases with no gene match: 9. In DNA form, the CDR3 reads TGTGCCAGCAGCATCTCAGGGGGCAGGGCCTATGGCTACACCTTC. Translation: CASSISGGRAYGYTF.